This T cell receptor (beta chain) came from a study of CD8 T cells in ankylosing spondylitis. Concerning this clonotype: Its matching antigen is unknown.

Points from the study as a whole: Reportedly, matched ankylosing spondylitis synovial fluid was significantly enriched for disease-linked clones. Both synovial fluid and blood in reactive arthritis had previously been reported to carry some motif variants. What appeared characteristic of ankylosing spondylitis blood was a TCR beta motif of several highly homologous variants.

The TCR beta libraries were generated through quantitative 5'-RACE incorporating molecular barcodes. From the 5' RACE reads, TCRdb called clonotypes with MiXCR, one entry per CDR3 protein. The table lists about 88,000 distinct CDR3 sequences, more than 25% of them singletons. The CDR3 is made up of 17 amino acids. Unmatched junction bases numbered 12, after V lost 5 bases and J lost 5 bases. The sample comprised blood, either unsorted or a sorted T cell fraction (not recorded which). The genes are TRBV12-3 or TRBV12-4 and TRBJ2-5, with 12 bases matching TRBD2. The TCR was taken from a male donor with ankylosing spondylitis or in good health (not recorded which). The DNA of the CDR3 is TGTGCCAGCAGTCCTGGTAGCGGACTAGCGGGGAGGGAGACCCAGTACTTC. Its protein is CASSPGSGLAGRETQYF.